What follows describes a single T cell receptor (beta chain). The data were taken from a study of blood T cell repertoires in COVID-19. The CDR3 covers 17 residues. Clones were sequenced by immunoSEQ multiplex PCR, and TCRdb holds only the in-frame ones, with some missing. The data contain over 250,000 clones, less than 90% of them singletons. This TCR was recovered from a woman in her 70s with COVID-19, enrolled during active disease. The V and J genes are TRBV21-1 and TRBJ1-5; TRBD1, the table's D call, was not compared with the DNA. TRBV21-1 constitutes a pseudogene. The specimen was peripheral blood. The CDR3 reads CASSNLDRDYSNQPQHF. CDR3 coding DNA: TGTGCCAGCAGCAACCTGGACAGGGATTATAGCAATCAGCCCCAGCATTTT.